This TCR beta chain stems from a study of blood T cell repertoires in COVID-19. Study details: The analysed material was cDNA or gDNA that came from T cells, B-cell-depleted T cells, or PBMCs.

This CDR3 comprises 13 residues. The germline CDR1 and CDR2 sequences are SQVTM and ANQGSEA. With 4 bases removed from V and 3 bases from J, the gap between germline ends came to 9 bases. The repertoire was sequenced with immunoSEQ multiplex PCR; TCRdb's copy has only in-frame clones and lacks some. Of approximately 100,000 clones listed, more than 65% were seen once; the top ten hold around 25%. The sample consisted of peripheral blood. This TCR came from a man aged 55 to 69 with acute or convalescent COVID-19. The chain employs TRBV29-1 and TRBJ2-2; D is uncertain. Here the CDR3 DNA reads TGCAGCGTTGCGGTACAGTACACCGGGGAGCTGTTTTTT. This codes for CSVAVQYTGELFF.